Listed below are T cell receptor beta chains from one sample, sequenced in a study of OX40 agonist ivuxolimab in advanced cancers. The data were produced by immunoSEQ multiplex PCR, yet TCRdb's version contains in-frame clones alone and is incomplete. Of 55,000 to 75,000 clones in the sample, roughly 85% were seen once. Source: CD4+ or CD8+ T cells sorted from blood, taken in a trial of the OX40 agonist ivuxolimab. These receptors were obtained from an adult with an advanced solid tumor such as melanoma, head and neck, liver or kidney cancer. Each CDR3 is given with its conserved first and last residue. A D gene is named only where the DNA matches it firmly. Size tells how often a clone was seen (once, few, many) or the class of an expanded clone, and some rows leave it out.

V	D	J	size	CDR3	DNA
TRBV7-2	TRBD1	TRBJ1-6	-	CASSDTTGGSGSPLHF	TGTGCCAGCAGCGATACTACAGGGGGCTCTGGTTCACCCCTCCACTTT
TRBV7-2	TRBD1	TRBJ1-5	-	CASSWRQGGNQPQHF	TGTGCCAGCAGCTGGCGGCAGGGGGGCAATCAGCCCCAGCATTTT
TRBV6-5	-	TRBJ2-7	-	CASSRTVMVYEQYF	TGTGCCAGCAGCAGGACTGTAATGGTTTACGAGCAGTACTTC
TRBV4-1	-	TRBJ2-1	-	CASSQIRLTRSYNEQFF	TGCGCCAGCAGCCAAATCCGGTTGACCCGATCCTACAATGAGCAGTTCTTC
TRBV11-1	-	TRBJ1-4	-	CASSFGAGEKLFF	TGTGCCAGCAGTTTCGGAGCGGGTGAAAAACTGTTTTTT
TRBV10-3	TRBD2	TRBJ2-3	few	CAISEGGLAGGRPTDTQYF	TGTGCCATCAGTGAGGGAGGACTAGCGGGAGGGCGGCCCACAGATACGCAGTATTTT
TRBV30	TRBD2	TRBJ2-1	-	CAWSVGGGWNEQFF	TGTGCCTGGAGTGTCGGGGGAGGGTGGAATGAGCAGTTCTTC
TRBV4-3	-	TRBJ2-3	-	CASSQDWDTDTQYF	TGCGCCAGCAGCCAAGATTGGGACACAGATACGCAGTATTTT
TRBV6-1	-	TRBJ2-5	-	CARLTGKETQYF	TGTGCCAGACTTACAGGGAAAGAGACCCAGTACTTC
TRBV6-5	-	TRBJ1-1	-	CASSYGPSNTEAFF	TGTGCCAGCAGTTACGGACCCTCGAACACTGAAGCTTTCTTT
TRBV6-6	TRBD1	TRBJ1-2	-	CASSLYGTGAHGYTF	TGTGCCAGCAGTTTATATGGGACAGGGGCCCATGGCTACACCTTC
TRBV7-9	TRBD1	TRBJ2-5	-	CASSLGRGREGETQYF	TGTGCCAGCAGCTTAGGCAGGGGGCGAGAAGGAGAGACCCAGTACTTC
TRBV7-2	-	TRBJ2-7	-	CASSPRESSYEQYF	TGTGCCAGCAGCCCCCGGGAGAGCTCCTACGAGCAGTACTTC
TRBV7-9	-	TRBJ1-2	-	CASSFGQIYGYTF	TGTGCCAGCAGCTTCGGGCAGATCTATGGCTACACCTTC
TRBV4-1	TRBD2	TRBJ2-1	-	CASSQVGSGGFNEQFF	TGCGCCAGCAGCCAAGTTGGTAGCGGGGGGTTCAATGAGCAGTTCTTC
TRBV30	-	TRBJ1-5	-	CAWSVQGGQPQHF	TGTGCCTGGAGTGTACAGGGAGGACAGCCCCAGCATTTT
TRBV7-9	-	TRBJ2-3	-	CASSLGEQAPITDTQYF	TGTGCCAGCAGCTTAGGGGAACAGGCCCCTATCACAGATACGCAGTATTTT
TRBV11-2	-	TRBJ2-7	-	CASRLTAGEQYF	TGTGCCAGCCGACTTACGGCGGGAGAGCAGTACTTC
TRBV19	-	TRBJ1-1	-	CASSPPGPPFQGAFF	TGTGCCAGTAGTCCTCCGGGACCGCCATTCCAGGGAGCTTTCTTT
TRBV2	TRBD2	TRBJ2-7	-	CASLQVQTSGREQYF	TGTGCCAGCCTACAGGTTCAGACTAGCGGGAGGGAGCAGTACTTC
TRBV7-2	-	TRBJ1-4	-	CATGTSVREKLFF	TGTGCCACCGGGACATCAGTTCGAGAAAAACTGTTTTTT
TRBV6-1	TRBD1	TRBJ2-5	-	CASSEWVSGTGGRAQYF	TGTGCCAGCAGTGAATGGGTTTCCGGGACAGGGGGAAGGGCCCAGTACTTC
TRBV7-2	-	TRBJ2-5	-	CASSPPGRVGETQYF	TGTGCCAGCAGCCCCCCCGGGCGTGTGGGAGAGACCCAGTACTTC
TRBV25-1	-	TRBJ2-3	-	CASSEWVSTDTQYF	TGTGCCAGCAGTGAATGGGTCAGCACAGATACGCAGTATTTT
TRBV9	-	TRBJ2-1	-	CASSVVGNSYNEQFF	TGTGCCAGCAGCGTAGTAGGTAACTCCTACAATGAGCAGTTCTTC
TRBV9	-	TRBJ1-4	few	CASSVDVGEKLFF	TGTGCCAGCAGCGTAGACGTTGGGGAAAAACTGTTTTTT
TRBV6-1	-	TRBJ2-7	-	CASSEGTASYEQYF	TGTGCCAGCAGTGAAGGGACCGCCTCCTACGAGCAGTACTTC
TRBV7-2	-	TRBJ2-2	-	CASSLGGGYNTGELFF	TGTGCCAGCAGCCTCGGCGGCGGATACAACACCGGGGAGCTGTTTTTT
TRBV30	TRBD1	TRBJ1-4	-	CAWSTGVTNEKLFF	TGTGCCTGGAGTACAGGGGTGACAAATGAAAAACTGTTTTTT
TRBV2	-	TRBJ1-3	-	CASSVISGNTIYF	TGTGCCAGCAGTGTTATCTCTGGAAACACCATATATTTT
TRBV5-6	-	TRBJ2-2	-	CASSSLDDRRELFF	TGTGCCAGCAGCTCCTTAGACGACCGAAGGGAGCTGTTTTTT
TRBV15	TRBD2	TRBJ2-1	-	CATSRALAGLGEQFF	TGTGCCACCAGCAGAGCGCTAGCGGGATTGGGGGAGCAGTTCTTC
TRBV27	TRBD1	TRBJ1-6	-	CASSPSGTGPYNSPLHF	TGTGCCAGCAGTCCCTCCGGGACAGGGCCCTATAATTCACCCCTCCACTTT
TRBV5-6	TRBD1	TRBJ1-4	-	CASSLARTGRSEKLFF	TGTGCCAGCAGCTTGGCCCGGACAGGGAGGAGTGAAAAACTGTTTTTT
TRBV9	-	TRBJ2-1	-	CASSRTFSSYNEQFF	TGTGCCAGCAGTCGGACATTTAGCTCCTACAATGAGCAGTTCTTC
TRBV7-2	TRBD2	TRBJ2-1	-	CASSPDPLAGGYNEQFF	TGTGCCAGCAGCCCCGACCCCCTAGCGGGGGGCTACAATGAGCAGTTCTTC
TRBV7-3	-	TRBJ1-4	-	CASSLSGGTNEKLFF	TGTGCCAGCAGCTTGAGCGGGGGGACTAATGAAAAACTGTTTTTT
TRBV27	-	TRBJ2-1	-	CASSLRRGGNEQFF	TGTGCCAGCAGTTTGAGGAGGGGGGGCAATGAGCAGTTCTTC
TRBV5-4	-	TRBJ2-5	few	CASSSGGGGYDQETQYF	TGTGCCAGCAGCTCCGGGGGAGGGGGATATGACCAAGAGACCCAGTACTTC
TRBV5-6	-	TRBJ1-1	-	CASSFPGHGTEAFF	TGTGCCAGCAGCTTCCCGGGCCACGGGACTGAAGCTTTCTTT
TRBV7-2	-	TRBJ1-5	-	CASSRGLDQPQHF	TGTGCCAGCAGCCGCGGATTAGATCAGCCCCAGCATTTT